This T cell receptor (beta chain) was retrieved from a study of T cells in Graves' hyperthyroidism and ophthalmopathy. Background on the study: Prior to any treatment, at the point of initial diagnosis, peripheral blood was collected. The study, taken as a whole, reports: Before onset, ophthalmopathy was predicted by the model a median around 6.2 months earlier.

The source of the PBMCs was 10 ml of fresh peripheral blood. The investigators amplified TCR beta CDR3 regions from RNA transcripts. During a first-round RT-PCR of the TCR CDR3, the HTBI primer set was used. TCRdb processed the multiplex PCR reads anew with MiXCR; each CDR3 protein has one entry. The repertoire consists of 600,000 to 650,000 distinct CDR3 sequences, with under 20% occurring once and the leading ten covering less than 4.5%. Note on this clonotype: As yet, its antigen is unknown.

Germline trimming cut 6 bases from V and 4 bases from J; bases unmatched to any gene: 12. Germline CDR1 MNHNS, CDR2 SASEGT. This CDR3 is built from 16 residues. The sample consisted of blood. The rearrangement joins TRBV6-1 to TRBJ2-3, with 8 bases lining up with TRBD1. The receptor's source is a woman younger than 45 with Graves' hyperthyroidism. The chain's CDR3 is CASRQQPGQVADTQYF. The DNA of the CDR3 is TGTGCCAGCAGACAACAGCCGGGACAGGTGGCAGATACGCAGTATTTT.